This is a list of T cell receptor beta chains from one sample in a study of OX40 agonist ivuxolimab in advanced cancers. Generated by immunoSEQ multiplex PCR, the TCRdb table keeps only in-frame clones and is missing some. The sample carries 75,000 to 95,000 clones, around nine tenths recorded once. Sequencing was performed on CD4+ or CD8+ T cells sorted from blood, taken in a trial of the OX40 agonist ivuxolimab. The receptors shown here come from an adult with an advanced solid tumor such as melanoma, head and neck, liver or kidney cancer. Both conserved end residues are part of each CDR3. A D gene is named only where the DNA matches it firmly. Rows may omit the clone size; those that give it use once, few, many or a size class.

D gene: NA
V gene: TRBV2
J gene: TRBJ1-5
clone size: NA
CDR3 protein: CASSDSGNNQPQHF
CDR3 DNA: TGTGCCAGCAGTGATTCAGGGAACAATCAGCCCCAGCATTTT

D gene: TRBD1
V gene: TRBV27
J gene: TRBJ1-1
clone size: once
CDR3 protein: CASSAFTGGYSLNTEAFF
CDR3 DNA: TGTGCCAGCAGTGCATTTACAGGGGGATACTCTTTGAACACTGAAGCTTTCTTT

D gene: TRBD1
V gene: TRBV2
J gene: TRBJ2-1
clone size: NA
CDR3 protein: CASRVQGAANEQFF
CDR3 DNA: TGTGCCAGCAGAGTCCAGGGGGCGGCTAATGAGCAGTTCTTC

D gene: NA
V gene: TRBV18
J gene: TRBJ2-5
clone size: NA
CDR3 protein: CASSKTAQETQYF
CDR3 DNA: TGTGCCAGCTCAAAAACAGCACAAGAGACCCAGTACTTC

D gene: TRBD1
V gene: TRBV10-3
J gene: TRBJ1-4
clone size: NA
CDR3 protein: CAISSGTAEKLFF
CDR3 DNA: TGTGCCATCAGTTCCGGGACAGCTGAAAAACTGTTTTTT

D gene: NA
V gene: TRBV5-6
J gene: TRBJ1-1
clone size: NA
CDR3 protein: CASSFTAYTEAFF
CDR3 DNA: TGTGCCAGCAGCTTCACGGCATACACTGAAGCTTTCTTT

D gene: NA
V gene: TRBV11-2
J gene: TRBJ2-5
clone size: NA
CDR3 protein: CASSLGTGRSETQYF
CDR3 DNA: TGTGCCAGCAGCTTAGGCACAGGGCGTTCGGAGACCCAGTACTTC

D gene: NA
V gene: TRBV28
J gene: TRBJ1-6
clone size: NA
CDR3 protein: CASRQRGFNSPLHF
CDR3 DNA: TGTGCCAGCAGGCAAAGGGGTTTTAATTCGCCCCTCCACTTT

D gene: NA
V gene: TRBV19
J gene: TRBJ1-2
clone size: NA
CDR3 protein: CASSRQPRLGYTF
CDR3 DNA: TGTGCCAGTAGTAGACAGCCCCGACTTGGCTACACCTTC

D gene: NA
V gene: TRBV4-3
J gene: TRBJ2-7
clone size: NA
CDR3 protein: CASSQGLGTYEQYF
CDR3 DNA: TGCGCCAGCAGCCAAGGTCTCGGGACTTACGAGCAGTACTTC

D gene: NA
V gene: TRBV4-2
J gene: TRBJ1-4
clone size: NA
CDR3 protein: CASSQEHRNDEKLFF
CDR3 DNA: TGTGCCAGCAGCCAAGAACACAGAAACGATGAAAAACTGTTTTTT

D gene: TRBD1
V gene: TRBV7-3
J gene: TRBJ2-3
clone size: once
CDR3 protein: CASSLIEGQGTDTQYF
CDR3 DNA: TGTGCCAGCAGCTTAATAGAGGGACAGGGAACAGATACGCAGTATTTT

D gene: NA
V gene: TRBV18
J gene: TRBJ2-1
clone size: NA
CDR3 protein: CASSPRDFLVFQRMFF
CDR3 DNA: TGTGCCAGCTCACCACGAGATTTCCTAGTTTTCCAGCGTATGTTCTTC

D gene: NA
V gene: TRBV28
J gene: TRBJ1-3
clone size: NA
CDR3 protein: CASSSTYSISGNTIYF
CDR3 DNA: TGTGCCAGCAGTTCTACTTACTCGATCTCTGGAAACACCATATATTTT

D gene: NA
V gene: TRBV7-9
J gene: TRBJ1-3
clone size: NA
CDR3 protein: CASSLAGNTIYF
CDR3 DNA: TGTGCCAGCAGCTTAGCAGGGAACACCATATATTTT

D gene: TRBD1
V gene: TRBV2
J gene: TRBJ1-1
clone size: NA
CDR3 protein: CATDRGQGPHTEAFF
CDR3 DNA: TGTGCCACCGATAGGGGACAGGGGCCCCACACTGAAGCTTTCTTT

D gene: NA
V gene: TRBV7-2
J gene: TRBJ1-1
clone size: NA
CDR3 protein: CASRNRGFLNTEAFF
CDR3 DNA: TGTGCCAGCAGGAACCGAGGGTTTTTGAACACTGAAGCTTTCTTT

D gene: NA
V gene: TRBV13
J gene: TRBJ2-2
clone size: NA
CDR3 protein: CASSLFRQENTGELFF
CDR3 DNA: TGTGCCAGCAGCTTATTCCGACAGGAGAACACCGGGGAGCTGTTTTTT

D gene: NA
V gene: TRBV19
J gene: TRBJ2-3
clone size: NA
CDR3 protein: CASNDGQGGSTQYF
CDR3 DNA: TGTGCCAGTAACGACGGTCAGGGGGGAAGTACGCAGTATTTT

D gene: NA
V gene: TRBV11-3
J gene: TRBJ1-1
clone size: once
CDR3 protein: CASSSGGLKTEAFF
CDR3 DNA: TGTGCCAGCAGCAGTGGGGGGCTGAAGACTGAAGCTTTCTTT

D gene: NA
V gene: TRBV2
J gene: TRBJ1-3
clone size: NA
CDR3 protein: CASSEDRGNTIYF
CDR3 DNA: TGTGCCAGCAGTGAAGACCGGGGAAACACCATATATTTT

D gene: NA
V gene: TRBV2
J gene: TRBJ1-2
clone size: NA
CDR3 protein: CASSEVSYGYTF
CDR3 DNA: TGTGCCAGCAGTGAAGTTAGCTATGGCTACACCTTC

D gene: NA
V gene: TRBV5-1
J gene: TRBJ1-6
clone size: NA
CDR3 protein: CASSSDGLYNSPLHF
CDR3 DNA: TGCGCCAGCAGCTCGGACGGCCTCTATAATTCACCCCTCCACTTT

D gene: TRBD1
V gene: TRBV5-4
J gene: TRBJ2-7
clone size: NA
CDR3 protein: CASSSPGTGNYEQYF
CDR3 DNA: TGTGCCAGCAGTTCTCCCGGGACAGGGAACTACGAGCAGTACTTC

D gene: NA
V gene: TRBV7-2
J gene: TRBJ2-3
clone size: NA
CDR3 protein: CASSPVSLVDTQYF
CDR3 DNA: TGTGCCAGCAGCCCGGTGAGCTTAGTAGATACGCAGTATTTT

D gene: TRBD1
V gene: TRBV18
J gene: TRBJ1-2
clone size: NA
CDR3 protein: CASSEGAGTYGYTF
CDR3 DNA: TGTGCCAGCTCAGAGGGGGCAGGGACCTATGGCTACACCTTC

D gene: TRBD2
V gene: TRBV5-1
J gene: TRBJ2-1
clone size: NA
CDR3 protein: CASSTGLAGGRGTNEQFF
CDR3 DNA: TGCGCCAGCAGCACGGGACTAGCGGGGGGCAGGGGTACAAATGAGCAGTTCTTC

D gene: TRBD1
V gene: TRBV6-1
J gene: TRBJ1-5
clone size: once
CDR3 protein: CASSTRDRGQPQHF
CDR3 DNA: TGTGCCAGCAGTACGAGGGACAGGGGTCAGCCCCAGCATTTT

D gene: NA
V gene: TRBV5-1
J gene: TRBJ2-3
clone size: NA
CDR3 protein: CASKVQGYDADTQYF
CDR3 DNA: TGCGCCAGCAAGGTGCAGGGATATGACGCAGATACGCAGTATTTT

D gene: NA
V gene: TRBV7-7
J gene: TRBJ2-1
clone size: NA
CDR3 protein: CASSLGGSYNEQFF
CDR3 DNA: TGTGCCAGCAGCTTAGGTGGTTCCTACAATGAGCAGTTCTTC

D gene: TRBD1
V gene: TRBV19
J gene: TRBJ1-2
clone size: NA
CDR3 protein: CASSAGQGARFGYGYTF
CDR3 DNA: TGTGCCAGTAGTGCCGGACAGGGGGCAAGGTTTGGCTATGGCTACACCTTC

D gene: NA
V gene: TRBV2
J gene: TRBJ1-6
clone size: NA
CDR3 protein: CASSDRINSPLHF
CDR3 DNA: TGTGCCAGCTCCGACAGGATTAATTCACCCCTCCACTTT

D gene: NA
V gene: TRBV7-2
J gene: TRBJ1-2
clone size: NA
CDR3 protein: CASSLARGVGYTF
CDR3 DNA: TGTGCCAGCAGCTTAGCAAGGGGAGTCGGCTACACCTTC

D gene: TRBD2
V gene: TRBV7-2
J gene: TRBJ2-3
clone size: NA
CDR3 protein: CASSFSSGGTGNTQYF
CDR3 DNA: TGTGCCAGCAGCTTCAGCAGCGGGGGAACGGGAAATACGCAGTATTTT

D gene: NA
V gene: TRBV6-1
J gene: TRBJ2-1
clone size: NA
CDR3 protein: CASSESWAYNEQFF
CDR3 DNA: TGTGCCAGCAGTGAAAGTTGGGCTTACAATGAGCAGTTCTTC

D gene: NA
V gene: TRBV6-6
J gene: TRBJ1-2
clone size: once
CDR3 protein: CASSYVREDYGYTF
CDR3 DNA: TGTGCCAGCAGTTATGTCAGGGAGGACTATGGCTACACCTTC

D gene: TRBD1
V gene: TRBV5-1
J gene: TRBJ1-2
clone size: NA
CDR3 protein: CASSFTPGTGGSGTF
CDR3 DNA: TGCGCCAGCAGCTTTACACCCGGGACAGGGGGTTCTGGCACCTTC

D gene: NA
V gene: TRBV6-7
J gene: TRBJ1-5
clone size: NA
CDR3 protein: CASSRRGQNQPQHF
CDR3 DNA: TGTGCCAGCAGTCGCCGCGGACAGAATCAGCCCCAGCATTTT

D gene: TRBD2
V gene: TRBV4-2
J gene: TRBJ2-5
clone size: once
CDR3 protein: CASRGGAGGETQYF
CDR3 DNA: TGTGCCAGCAGGGGAGGGGCGGGAGGAGAGACCCAGTACTTC

D gene: NA
V gene: TRBV28
J gene: TRBJ1-2
clone size: few
CDR3 protein: CASSLNGYGYTF
CDR3 DNA: TGTGCCAGCAGTTTAAACGGGTATGGCTACACCTTC

D gene: TRBD1
V gene: TRBV11-3
J gene: TRBJ2-3
clone size: NA
CDR3 protein: CASSLGDRAPDTQYF
CDR3 DNA: TGTGCCAGCAGCTTAGGCGACAGGGCTCCGGATACGCAGTATTTT

D gene: TRBD1
V gene: TRBV18
J gene: TRBJ1-1
clone size: NA
CDR3 protein: CASSPHQGDTEAFF
CDR3 DNA: TGTGCCAGCTCACCACATCAGGGGGACACTGAAGCTTTCTTT